One sample yielded the 24 T cell receptor beta chains listed below, sequenced in a study of response to subunit inactivated influenza vaccine. TCRdb fed the RT-PCR reads into MiXCR, producing one record per CDR3 protein. The table shows over 150,000 distinct CDR3 sequences, with roughly 14% occurring only once. Sequenced here: CD8+ T cells sorted from PBMCs, sampled roughly 5 days after vaccination. The receptors come from a man aged 50 or older who received an inactivated influenza vaccine.

In its sample, this clonotype was seen a few times. The chain joins TRBV7-9 to TRBJ2-5; 7 bases fit TRBD2. CDR3 size: 16 residues. With V trimmed by 3 bases and J by 5 bases, 12 bases remained unmatched. Germline V gene sequence: CDR1 SEHNR, CDR2 FQNEAQ (reference sequence). CDR3 nucleotide sequence: TGTGCCAGCAGCTTCTGGATCGGCTACGGGGGGGAGACCCAGTACTTC. Its protein product is CASSFWIGYGGETQYF.

The chain uses TRBV6-1 and TRBJ1-5, with D perhaps matching TRBD1 (5 bases). Trimming stripped 5 bases from V and 0 bases from J, with 14 bases between. The germline gives CDR1 MNHNS, CDR2 SASEGT. The length of the CDR3 is 16 residues. CDR3 in DNA: TGTGCCAGCAGTCCAGACAGATTCTATAGCAATCAGCCCCAGCATTTT. Residues: CASSPDRFYSNQPQHF.

The chain is built from TRBV27 and TRBJ1-2; D is uncertain. Germline V gene data show CDR1 as MNHEY and CDR2 as SMNVEV (reference sequence). The V gene lost 6 bases and the J gene lost 3 bases, with 20 bases spanning the gap. This CDR3 is built from 16 residues. The CDR3 is CASSKGKGGLDYGYTF. In nucleotides, the CDR3 is TGTGCCAGCAGCAAGGGAAAGGGTGGTTTGGACTATGGCTACACCTTC.

This clonotype was seen a few times. The J gene is TRBJ2-3, the V gene TRBV10-3; the D gene could be TRBD1 or TRBD2 (5 bases each). The CDR3 has 13 residues. CDR1 is ENHRY, CDR2 SYGVKD, per germline. V lost 10 bases, J lost 1 base, and 12 bases lay in between. CDR3 loop: CATEGYGTDTQYF. The CDR3 nucleotides read TGTGCCACCGAGGGGTATGGCACAGATACGCAGTATTTT.

This clonotype was observed a handful of times. This chain links TRBV7-9 with TRBJ2-3; 10 nucleotides match TRBD1. This CDR3 has 16 amino acids. V was pared by 5 bases and J by 3 bases, with 8 bases of the junction left unmatched. CDR1 and CDR2 (germline): SEHNR, FQNEAQ (reference sequence). The CDR3 DNA reads as TGTGCCAGCAGCATACGGGACAGGGGACGTACAGATACGCAGTATTTT. Residues: CASSIRDRGRTDTQYF.

In its sample, this clonotype is medium-sized (0.01 to 0.1%). V is TRBV20-1 and J is TRBJ1-1; the D is unclear. The CDR3 runs 14 residues. V shed 3 bases and J shed 1 base, with 12 bases lying between them. The V gene's germline CDR1 is DFQATT and CDR2 SNEGSKA (reference sequence). Written as DNA, the CDR3 is TGCAGTGCTAGTACTTGGGGTACGAACACTGAAGCTTTCTTT. Translating it yields CSASTWGTNTEAFF.

On this clonotype itself: This may be a read error, as it is one base from a much larger clone. Here the CDR3 DNA reads TGTGCCATCAGTGAGCCGATGGACAGGGGGTACGGATACAATGAGCAGTTCTTC. Its protein is CAISEPMDRGYGYNEQFF. The V call is TRBV10-3, the J call TRBJ2-1; TRBD1 matches 10 bases. Germline V CDR1 and CDR2: ENHRY, SYGVKD. With V trimmed by 2 bases and J by 4 bases, 11 bases remained unmatched. This CDR3 is 18 amino acids long.

J is TRBJ2-2 and V is TRBV9; a possible D gene is TRBD2 (6 bases). The V end was cut by 3 bases, the J end by 6 bases, with 12 bases between. The CDR3 contains 14 residues. In germline, CDR1 is SGDLS, CDR2 YYNGEE. This CDR3 reads CASSGGDPPGELFF. The CDR3 region has the DNA TGTGCCAGCAGCGGGGGGGACCCCCCCGGGGAGCTGTTTTTT.

The chain employs TRBV10-3 and TRBJ1-2; D uncertain. The germline V gene encodes CDR1 ENHRY and CDR2 SYGVKD. Trimming shortened V by 0 bases and J by 4 bases, and 9 bases separated the two germline ends. This CDR3 comprises 14 residues. CDR3 sequence reads: CAISESGGSYGYTF. CDR3 DNA sequence: TGTGCCATCAGTGAGTCGGGAGGATCCTATGGCTACACCTTC.

Ten or more counts support this clonotype. The rearrangement joins TRBV4-1 to TRBJ2-1; 8 bases match TRBD2. Per germline, CDR1 MGHRA and CDR2 YSYEKL. The V and J ends lost 2 bases and 4 bases, in that order; junction bases with no gene match: 10. This CDR3 has 17 amino acids. CDR3 amino acids: CASSQLLTSGSYNEQFF. The CDR3 nucleotides read TGCGCCAGCAGCCAACTTCTTACTAGCGGATCATACAATGAGCAGTTCTTC.

This clonotype was picked up many times. The rearrangement uses TRBV12-3 or TRBV12-4 and TRBJ2-3; possible D gene TRBD1, 5 bases. The CDR3 totals 17 residues. V dropped 1 base and J dropped 2 bases, with 16 bases sitting between them. DNA of the CDR3: TGTGCCAGCAGTTTAGTCGAGATGGGGCACAACACAGATACGCAGTATTTT. Its translation: CASSLVEMGHNTDTQYF.

This clonotype was seen more than once but under ten times. The rearrangement links TRBV28 to TRBJ1-1; D is undetermined. Germline lookup yields CDR1 MDHEN and CDR2 SYDVKM. The CDR3 has 15 amino acids. Trimming pared 2 bases from V and 3 bases from J, leaving 13 bases between. The CDR3 DNA reads TGTGCCAGCAGTTTAGAAGTAATAAGGGACACTGAAGCTTTCTTT. Translation: CASSLEVIRDTEAFF.

In this sample, this clonotype turned up a few times. The chain links TRBV28 to TRBJ2-2; 9 positions agree with TRBD1. The germline gives CDR1 MDHEN, CDR2 SYDVKM. With V trimmed by 5 bases and J by 7 bases, 8 bases remained unmatched. The CDR3 is made up of 15 amino acids. The CDR3 sequence: CASSDRDREVGELFF. The CDR3 nucleotides read TGTGCCAGCAGTGACCGGGACAGGGAAGTCGGGGAGCTGTTTTTT.

The chain recombines TRBV20-1 with TRBJ2-2, with a tentative D call TRBD2 (6 bases). The V and J ends lost 5 bases and 3 bases respectively, with 10 bases between them. This CDR3 has 13 amino acids. Germline CDR1 reads DFQATT; CDR2 reads SNEGSKA (reference sequence). This chain's CDR3 is CSAGSGYTGELFF. The CDR3 DNA is TGCAGTGCTGGTAGCGGATACACCGGGGAGCTGTTTTTT.

The chain joins TRBV15 to TRBJ2-1; D call uncertain. The V gene's germline CDR1 is LNHNV and CDR2 YYDKDF (reference sequence). V lost 0 bases and J lost 0, with 15 bases in between. The CDR3 loop spans 18 amino acids. CDR3 residues: CATSRDYLQESSYNEQFF. Written as DNA, the CDR3 is TGTGCCACCAGCAGAGATTATCTACAAGAGAGCTCCTACAATGAGCAGTTCTTC.

The genes are TRBV12-3 or TRBV12-4 and TRBJ2-1; possible D gene TRBD1, 5 bases. V shed 2 bases and J shed 6 bases, with 11 bases lying between them. The CDR3 is 14 residues long. CDR3 amino acids: CASSLPPRGNEQFF. DNA for the CDR3: TGTGCCAGCAGTTTACCACCTAGGGGCAATGAGCAGTTCTTC.

This chain uses TRBV2 with TRBJ1-4; TRBD1 matches 8 bases. V shed 8 bases, J shed 6 bases, and the junction held 14 bases outside the gene matches. This CDR3 comprises 16 residues. Germline-derived CDR1 and CDR2 are SNHLY and FYNNEI. In DNA, the CDR3 is TGTGCCAGCTCTCATGAACCGAACAGGGGGTATGAAAAACTGTTTTTT. Translation gives CASSHEPNRGYEKLFF.

The J gene is TRBJ1-1, the V gene TRBV4-1; D unresolved. This CDR3 has 15 amino acids. CDR1 MGHRA and CDR2 YSYEKL come from the germline V gene. Trimming took off 4 bases at V and 5 bases at J, with 17 bases between the two ends. For the CDR3, the DNA is TGCGCCAGCAGCCCTAGCAGCCAGGCGAGGACTGAAGCTTTCTTT. Its translation: CASSPSSQARTEAFF.

This clonotype came up a few times. The V gene is TRBV27, the J gene TRBJ2-7; TRBD1 aligns across 9 bases. The CDR3 is 15 residues long. Germline lookup yields CDR1 MNHEY and CDR2 SMNVEV (reference sequence). Trimming removed 1 base from V and 5 bases from J; junction bases left unmatched: 6. Here the CDR3 reads CASSLFGTGYHEQYF. The CDR3 coding sequence is TGTGCCAGCAGTTTATTTGGGACAGGGTATCACGAGCAGTACTTC.

A few counts support this clonotype. The chain has TRBV9 and TRBJ2-2; 9 bases fit TRBD1. The CDR3 has 15 residues. The germline CDR1 and CDR2 sequences are SGDLS and YYNGEE. The J segment lost 12 bases and the V segment lost 3 bases, leaving 12 bases of the junction unmatched. CDR3 bases: TGTGCCAGCAGCGCCGAAACAAGGACAGGGGCTAAGCTGTTTTTT. This encodes CASSAETRTGAKLFF.

The chain couples TRBV27 to TRBJ2-7, with 10 positions matching TRBD2. The CDR3 consists of 15 residues. CDR1 is MNHEY, CDR2 SMNVEV, per germline (reference sequence). J gave up 7 bases and V 1 base, and 7 bases lay outside the gene matches. This CDR3 is CASSLFLAGEVEQYF. The DNA of the CDR3 is TGTGCCAGCAGTTTATTCCTAGCGGGAGAGGTTGAGCAGTACTTC.

As to this clonotype: One base away lies a much larger clone, so this may be a sequencing read error. V and J are TRBV14 and TRBJ2-3, with D unresolved. CDR1 and CDR2 (germline): SGHDN, FVKESK. The CDR3 runs 11 residues. The DNA of the CDR3 is TGTGACAGCAGCTTTCGGAATACGCAGTATTTT. Translating gives CDSSFRNTQYF.

This clonotype was seen more than once but under ten times. The chain recombines TRBV29-1 with TRBJ2-2; unclear D gene. V was pared by 3 bases and J by 4 bases, with 6 bases between. CDR1 is SQVTM, CDR2 ANQGSEA, per germline. This CDR3 is built from 12 residues. This chain's CDR3 is CSVEAPTGELFF. The CDR3 coding sequence is TGCAGCGTTGAGGCACCCACCGGGGAGCTGTTTTTT.

This clonotype turned up a few times. This rearrangement joins TRBV20-1 to TRBJ1-2, with D possibly being TRBD1 (5 bases). V lost 2 bases and J lost 5, with 12 bases in between. In germline, CDR1 is DFQATT, CDR2 SNEGSKA (reference sequence). CDR3 length: 13 residues. The CDR3 nucleotides are TGCAGTGCTAGACGGGGGTACCTATATGGCTACACCTTC. Encoded protein: CSARRGYLYGYTF.